The 11 T cell receptor beta chains reported below all come from one sample, sequenced in a study of blood T cell repertoires in COVID-19. The repertoire was sequenced with immunoSEQ multiplex PCR; TCRdb's copy has only in-frame clones and lacks some. Altogether some 70,000 clones are present, approximately 79% being singletons, with the ten largest covering around 9.4%. The sample consisted of peripheral blood. The receptors here all came from a woman between 45 and 65 years old with acute or convalescent COVID-19.

The CDR3 reads CASSSEGQGSRQPQHF. The DNA for the CDR3 is TGTGCCAGCAGCTCGGAGGGGCAGGGCTCGCGGCAGCCCCAGCATTTT. This chain joins TRBV7-8 and TRBJ1-5; D might be TRBD1 (5 bases). Germline CDR1 and CDR2: SGHVS and FQNEAQ. Trimming removed 4 bases from V and 7 bases from J, with 20 bases in between. This CDR3 has 16 residues.

The rearrangement joins TRBV18 to TRBJ1-1; the D is unclear. Deletions cut 3 bases from V and 0 bases from J, with 11 bases between. Germline CDR1 is KGHSH and CDR2 is LQKENI. This CDR3 has 15 amino acids. CDR3 DNA sequence: TGTGCCAGCTCACCTTCGGGTACTTTGAACACTGAAGCTTTCTTT. Translated: CASSPSGTLNTEAFF.

The chain couples TRBV11-2 to TRBJ2-3; 7 bases agree with TRBD2. The germline gives CDR1 SGHAT, CDR2 FQNNGV. Trimming removed 8 bases from V and 8 bases from J; junction bases left unmatched: 4. The CDR3 sequence is 11 residues long. CDR3 bases: TGTGCCAGCTATGGGGGGGGTACGCAGTATTTT. Its translation is CASYGGGTQYF.

This chain uses TRBV19 with TRBJ2-6, with TRBD2 as a possible D gene (5 bases). Germline assignment: CDR1 LNHDA and CDR2 SQIVND (reference sequence). This CDR3 has 14 residues. V lost 4 bases and J 11 bases, leaving 15 bases between the germline ends. CDR3 residues: CASSTSPGSDVLTF. In DNA, the CDR3 is TGTGCCAGTAGTACAAGTCCGGGGTCCGACGTCCTGACTTTC.

The V call is TRBV28, the J call TRBJ1-1; D perhaps matches TRBD1 (5 bases). Trimming removed 3 bases from V and 9 bases from J, with 11 bases in between. This CDR3 comprises 12 residues. Per germline, CDR1 MDHEN and CDR2 SYDVKM. The CDR3 is CASSLGAGKAFF. Written as DNA, the CDR3 is TGTGCCAGCAGTTTGGGTGCAGGGAAAGCTTTCTTT.

V and J are TRBV5-1 and TRBJ2-3, with 11 positions matching TRBD2. The germline V gene has CDR1 SGHRS and CDR2 YFSETQ. The V and J ends lost 7 bases and 7 bases, in that order; junction bases with no gene match: 8. This CDR3 comprises 14 residues. DNA for the CDR3: TGCGCCAGCGAACTTAGCGGGGGGGACAATACGCAGTATTTT. Translated, it gives CASELSGGDNTQYF.

There are a few counts of this clone. The chain couples TRBV19 to TRBJ2-5; no clear D. V was clipped by 6 bases and J by 1 base, with 6 bases between them. The CDR3 is 12 residues long. CDR1 is LNHDA, CDR2 SQIVND, per germline (reference sequence). In DNA form, the CDR3 reads TGTGCCAGTAGCCGAGGCCAAGAGACCCAGTACTTC. Protein: CASSRGQETQYF.

The rearrangement joins TRBV11-2 to TRBJ2-3; 10 bases agree with TRBD2. The CDR3 is 15 amino acids. V gave up 3 bases and J gave up 6 bases; unmatched junction bases: 6. CDR1 SGHAT and CDR2 FQNNGV come from the germline V gene. The CDR3: CASSFTSGARDTQYF. The CDR3, as DNA: TGTGCCAGCAGCTTTACTAGCGGGGCCCGTGATACGCAGTATTTT.

The rearrangement uses TRBV7-2 and TRBJ2-1; the match to TRBD2 covers 9 bases. The CDR3 consists of 14 residues. V trimming: 4 bases; J trimming: 7 bases; junction bases outside the gene matches: 5. The germline V gene has CDR1 SGHTA and CDR2 FQGNSA. CDR3 nucleotide sequence: TGTGCCAGCAGCTCGCTAGCGGGGATTAATGAGCAGTTCTTC. It translates to CASSSLAGINEQFF.

V is TRBV4-1 and J is TRBJ2-7; 13 nucleotides agree with TRBD2. The CDR3 is 16 residues long. Germline CDR1 and CDR2: MGHRA and YSYEKL. V lost 3 bases and J lost 2; bases outside the gene matches: 4. The CDR3 nucleotides read TGCGCCAGCAGCCACGGTACTAGCGGGGGGGCCTACGAGCAGTACTTC. Translation: CASSHGTSGGAYEQYF.

The rearrangement joins TRBV27 to TRBJ2-1, with a weak D call TRBD1 (6 bases). Trimming left V 3 bases short and J 4 bases short, with 13 bases between. The length of the CDR3 is 15 residues. Germline V gives CDR1 MNHEY, CDR2 SMNVEV (reference sequence). CDR3 nucleotide sequence: TGTGCCAGCAGTTTTGGGGACACCCCATACAATGAGCAGTTCTTC. It specifies CASSFGDTPYNEQFF.